The 8 T cell receptor beta chains reported below all come from one sample, sequenced in a study of T cell responses to AZD1222 COVID-19 vaccine. Sequenced by immunoSEQ multiplex PCR; TCRdb stores in-frame clones only, minus some. The table shows around 120,000 clones, with 88% occurring only once. The input for sequencing was peripheral blood, taken 28 days after the second AZD1222 dose. The receptors were gathered from an adult who received the AZD1222 COVID-19 vaccine.

The chain uses TRBV2 and TRBJ2-7; no reliable D call. The ends were cut back, 4 bases at V and 7 bases at J, with 14 bases in the middle. The CDR3 covers 13 residues. Germline V gives CDR1 SNHLY, CDR2 FYNNEI. The DNA for the CDR3 is TGTGCCAGCAGTGCTCAGGTCCGCTGGGAGCAGTACTTC. Translating gives CASSAQVRWEQYF.

The CDR3 nucleotides are TGTGCCAGCAGCTTACTGTCTAGCGAACACGAGCAGTACTTC. It codes for CASSLLSSEHEQYF. The chain has TRBV7-9 and TRBJ2-7; TRBD2 is a possible D gene (6 bases). This CDR3 has 14 amino acids. The germline CDR1 and CDR2 sequences are SEHNR and FQNEAQ (reference sequence). Trimming pared 2 bases from V and 5 bases from J, leaving 13 bases between.

The rearrangement uses TRBV10-2 and TRBJ1-6, with D possibly matching TRBD1 (5 bases). The CDR3 contains 15 residues. Trimming cost V 0 bases and J 11 bases, with 14 bases left between them. The germline V gene has CDR1 WSHSY and CDR2 SAAADI. The CDR3 loop reads CASSESRGGPPPLHF. The CDR3 DNA reads TGCGCCAGCAGTGAGTCTCGGGGCGGTCCTCCACCCCTCCACTTT.

The rearrangement joins TRBV9 to TRBJ2-5, with 12 bases that match TRBD2. The CDR3 has 16 amino acids. Germline trimming cut 0 bases from V and 3 bases from J; bases unmatched to any gene: 3. Germline CDR1 and CDR2: SGDLS and YYNGEE. The CDR3: CASSVGPSGGEETQYF. The CDR3 DNA is TGTGCCAGCAGCGTAGGGCCTAGCGGGGGGGAAGAGACCCAGTACTTC.

This chain joins TRBV5-1 and TRBJ2-1; possible D gene TRBD2, 7 bases. The ends were cut back, 0 bases at V and 7 bases at J, with 11 bases in the middle. Germline V gene lookup returns CDR1 SGHRS and CDR2 YFSETQ. The CDR3 extends over 14 amino acids. In nucleotides, the CDR3 is TGCGCCAGCAGCTTGGCACAGGGAGGGAATGAGCAGTTCTTC. Protein product: CASSLAQGGNEQFF.

The chain employs TRBV2 and TRBJ1-1; 8 bases map to TRBD1. J gave up 1 base and V 7 bases, and 5 bases lay outside the gene matches. The CDR3 loop spans 14 amino acids. Germline-derived CDR1 and CDR2 are SNHLY and FYNNEI. The CDR3 region is CASNGQGQNTEAFF. The CDR3 DNA reads TGTGCCAGCAACGGACAGGGCCAGAACACTGAAGCTTTCTTT.

The chain recombines TRBV30 with TRBJ1-1; 11 positions match TRBD1. The CDR3 is 18 amino acids. Germline CDR1 GTSNPN, CDR2 SVGIG (reference sequence). J gave up 3 bases and V 0 bases, and 12 bases lay outside the gene matches. This CDR3 is CAWSVWNRDRGMHTEAFF. The CDR3 DNA is TGTGCCTGGAGTGTATGGAACCGGGACAGGGGGATGCACACTGAAGCTTTCTTT.

CDR3 sequence reads: CSASRRVASDTQYF. The CDR3 DNA follows: TGCAGTGCTAGTCGGCGGGTGGCATCGGATACGCAGTATTTT. The genes are TRBV20-1 and TRBJ2-3, with a tentative D call TRBD2 (5 bases). CDR3 size: 14 residues. Trimming stripped 3 bases from V and 6 bases from J, with 16 bases between. Germline CDR1 DFQATT, CDR2 SNEGSKA (reference sequence).